The sequence of this TCR beta chain was determined in a study of blood T cell repertoires in COVID-19 (dated by TCRdb to the early 2020s). In the study overall: Collaborator samples came from the United States, Italy and Spain and covered acute and convalescent phases of COVID-19. Where HLA class I and class II types were available, the types were taken from metadata supplied by the sample provider, not from assay-based typing. Sample metadata almost always included a de-identified subject ID, COVID-19 status, age in years and sex. The material from the prospective study consisted of cDNA or gDNA derived from T cells, B-cell-depleted T cells, or PBMCs. The repertoires were released in a freely available public database meant as a resource for research on the immune response to SARS-CoV-2. Deeply sampled blood TCRbeta repertoires from subjects exposed to, actively infected with, or recovered from COVID-19 were included in the dataset. Samples came from the ongoing ImmuneRACE study (first 160 participants) plus 1,254 subjects from 6 global collaborators.

A few counts support this clone. Its antigen remains unidentified. No per-base quality is available; no much larger clone lies one base away. TCRbeta CDR3 regions were amplified from genomic DNA by means of the immunoSEQ Assay, a bias-controlled multiplex PCR. From the authors' description of their analysis: Within the assay, amplification of reference gene primers was used to estimate how many nucleated cells each sample contained. To quantify the absolute abundance of each unique TCRbeta CDR3 rearrangement, sequence reads were collapsed and filtered. For each sample, productive Simpson clonality was calculated as the square root of Simpson's diversity index across productive rearrangements. This is the immuneACCESS table as TCRdb keeps it, with only in-frame sequences that have V and J called. A part of the clones is gone; compared with another copy, unresolved V genes explain less than half, and the rest is unexplained. For V, J and clone size, that table is used; D and trimming come from the DNA. Within this sample are tens of thousands of clones, with less than 95% of them counted one time only. Together, the top ten hold roughly 0.53% of the sample.

What the study reported, not specific to this receptor: The amount of clinical and demographic metadata varied by source and participant and was provided uncurated.

One collaborating source in Seattle enrolled patients during active infection and followed them longitudinally through the course of disease. Whole blood was collected in K2EDTA tubes by collaborating institutions according to the institutions' own protocols. For TCRbeta analysis, collaborator samples were shipped as frozen whole blood, as isolated PBMCs, or as DNA extracted from either sample type. The receptor's source is a man aged 50-60 years with COVID-19, enrolled during active disease. Sequencing was carried out using peripheral blood.

The CDR3 amino acid sequence is: CASSTQRGGKSPLHF. The sequence in DNA is TGTGCCAGTAGTACGCAGCGGGGGGGGAAATCACCCCTCCACTTT. The V gene is TRBV19 and the J gene is TRBJ1-6; the D gene is perhaps TRBD1, from 5 matching bases. For CDR1 and CDR2, the germline V gene (reference sequence) lists LNHDA and SQIVND. Deletion took 4 bases off V and 10 bases off J, with a span of 17 bases between the germline ends. CDR3 length: 15 amino acids, cysteine to phenylalanine. Left in the record is the CDR3 DNA by itself, 45 bases read in frame from the first base.